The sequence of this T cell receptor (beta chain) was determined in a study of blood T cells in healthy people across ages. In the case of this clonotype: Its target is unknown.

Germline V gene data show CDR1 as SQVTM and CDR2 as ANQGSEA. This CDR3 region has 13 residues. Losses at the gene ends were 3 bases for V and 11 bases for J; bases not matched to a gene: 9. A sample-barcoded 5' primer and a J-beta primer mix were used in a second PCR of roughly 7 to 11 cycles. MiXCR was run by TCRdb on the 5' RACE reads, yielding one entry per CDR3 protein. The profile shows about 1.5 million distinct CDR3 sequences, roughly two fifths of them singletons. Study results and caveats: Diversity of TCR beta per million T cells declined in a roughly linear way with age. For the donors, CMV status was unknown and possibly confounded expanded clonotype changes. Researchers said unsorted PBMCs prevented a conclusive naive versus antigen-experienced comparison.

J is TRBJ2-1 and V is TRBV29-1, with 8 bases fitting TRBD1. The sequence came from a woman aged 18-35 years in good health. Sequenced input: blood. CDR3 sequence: CSVDWQGADKQFF. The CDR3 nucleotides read TGCAGCGTTGACTGGCAGGGGGCAGATAAGCAGTTCTTC.